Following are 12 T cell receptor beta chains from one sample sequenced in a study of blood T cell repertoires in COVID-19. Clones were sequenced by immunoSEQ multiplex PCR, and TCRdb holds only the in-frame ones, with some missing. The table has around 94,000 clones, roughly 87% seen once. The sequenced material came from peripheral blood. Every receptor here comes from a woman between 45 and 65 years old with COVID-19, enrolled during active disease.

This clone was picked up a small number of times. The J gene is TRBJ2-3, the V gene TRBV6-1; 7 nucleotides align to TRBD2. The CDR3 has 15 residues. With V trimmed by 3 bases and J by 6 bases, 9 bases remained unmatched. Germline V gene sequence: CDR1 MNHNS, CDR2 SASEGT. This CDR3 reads CASSERGLGMDTQYF. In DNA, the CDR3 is TGTGCCAGCAGTGAGCGGGGGTTAGGCATGGATACGCAGTATTTT.

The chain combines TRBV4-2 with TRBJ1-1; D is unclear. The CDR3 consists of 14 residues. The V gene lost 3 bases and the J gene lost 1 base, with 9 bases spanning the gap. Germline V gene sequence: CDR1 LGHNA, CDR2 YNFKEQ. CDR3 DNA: TGTGCCAGCAGCCATGAACAGACGAACACTGAAGCTTTCTTT. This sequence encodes CASSHEQTNTEAFF.

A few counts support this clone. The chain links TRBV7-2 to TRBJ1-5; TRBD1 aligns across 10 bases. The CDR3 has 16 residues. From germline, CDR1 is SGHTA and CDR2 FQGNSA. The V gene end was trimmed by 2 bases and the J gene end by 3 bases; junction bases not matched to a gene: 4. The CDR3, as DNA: TGTGCCAGCAGCTTACAAGACAGGGGGCCCAATCAGCCCCAGCATTTT. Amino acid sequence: CASSLQDRGPNQPQHF.

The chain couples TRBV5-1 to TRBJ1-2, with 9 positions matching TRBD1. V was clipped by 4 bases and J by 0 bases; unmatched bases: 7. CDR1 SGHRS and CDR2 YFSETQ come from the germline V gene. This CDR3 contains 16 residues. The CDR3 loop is CASSPDRGPANYGYTF. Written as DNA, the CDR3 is TGCGCCAGCAGCCCGGACAGGGGCCCCGCTAACTATGGCTACACCTTC. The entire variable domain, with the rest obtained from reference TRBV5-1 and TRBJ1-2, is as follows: KAGVTQTPRYLIKTRGQQVTLSCSPISGHRSVSWYQQTPGQGLQFLFEYFSETQRNKGNFPGRFSGRQFSNSRSEMNVSTLELGDSALYLCASSPDRGPANYGYTFGSGTRLTVV.

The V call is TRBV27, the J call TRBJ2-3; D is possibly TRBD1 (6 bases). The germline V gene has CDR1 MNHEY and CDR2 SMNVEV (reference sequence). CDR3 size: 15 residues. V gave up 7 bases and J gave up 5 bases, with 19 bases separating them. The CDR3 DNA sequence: TGTGCCAGCAAGACTGCAGGGGCCGAGGGAGATACGCAGTATTTT. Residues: CASKTAGAEGDTQYF.

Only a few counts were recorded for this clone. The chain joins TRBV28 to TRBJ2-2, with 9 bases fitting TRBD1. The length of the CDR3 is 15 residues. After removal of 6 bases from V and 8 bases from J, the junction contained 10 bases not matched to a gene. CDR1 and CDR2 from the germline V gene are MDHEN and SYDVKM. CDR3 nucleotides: TGTGCCAGCAGCCGGGGACAGGGAGTATTAGGGGAGCTGTTTTTT. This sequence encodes CASSRGQGVLGELFF.

The DNA of the CDR3 is TGTGCCAGCAGCCAGGACAGCCAAAGAACGGAGACCCAGTACTTC. This gives the protein CASSQDSQRTETQYF. The J gene is TRBJ2-5, the V gene TRBV7-3; D perhaps matches TRBD1 (6 bases). The CDR3 has 15 residues. The ends were cut back, 5 bases at V and 5 bases at J, with 18 bases in the middle. CDR1 is SGHTA and CDR2 is FQGTGA in the germline V gene.

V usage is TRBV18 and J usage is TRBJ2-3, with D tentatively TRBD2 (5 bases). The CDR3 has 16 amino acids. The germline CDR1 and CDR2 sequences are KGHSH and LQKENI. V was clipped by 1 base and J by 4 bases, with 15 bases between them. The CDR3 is CASSPQLPGSADTQYF. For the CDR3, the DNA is TGTGCCAGCTCACCACAGCTTCCGGGGTCGGCAGATACGCAGTATTTT.

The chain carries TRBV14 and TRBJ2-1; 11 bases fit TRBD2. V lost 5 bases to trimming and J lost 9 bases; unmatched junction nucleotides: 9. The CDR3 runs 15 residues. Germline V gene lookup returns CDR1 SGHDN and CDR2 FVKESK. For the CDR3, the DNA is TGTGCCAGCAGCTTCTATAGCGGGGGGGCCGTTGAGCAGTTCTTC. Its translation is CASSFYSGGAVEQFF.

CDR3 in DNA: TGCGCCAGCAGCCCGACATTGCCCTATAATTCACCCCTCCACTTT. Translation gives CASSPTLPYNSPLHF. The chain joins TRBV5-1 to TRBJ1-6; unclear D gene. The CDR3 sequence is 15 residues long. Trimming stripped 4 bases from V and 2 bases from J, with 10 bases between. The germline gives CDR1 SGHRS, CDR2 YFSETQ.

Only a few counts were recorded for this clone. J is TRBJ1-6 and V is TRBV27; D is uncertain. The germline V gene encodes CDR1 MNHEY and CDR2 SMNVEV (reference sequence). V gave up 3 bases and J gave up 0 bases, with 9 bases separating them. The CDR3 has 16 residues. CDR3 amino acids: CASSFETSSYNSPLHF. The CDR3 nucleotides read TGTGCCAGCAGTTTTGAAACAAGCTCCTATAATTCACCCCTCCACTTT.

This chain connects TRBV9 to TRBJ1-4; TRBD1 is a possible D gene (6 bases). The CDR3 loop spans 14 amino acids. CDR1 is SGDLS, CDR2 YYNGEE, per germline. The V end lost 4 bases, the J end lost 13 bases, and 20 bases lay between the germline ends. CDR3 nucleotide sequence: TGTGCCAGCAGCCCCGGGAGGGGGGCCCTAGGACTGTTTTTT. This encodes CASSPGRGALGLFF.